Below, 6 T cell receptor beta chains from the same sample are listed, as sequenced in a study of T cells after yellow fever vaccination. Using its own MiXCR run on the 5' RACE reads, TCRdb lists one record per CDR3 protein. The top ten hold roughly 13% of the sample, which has nearly 550,000 distinct CDR3 sequences, roughly a fifth seen once. The sequencing here drew on PBMCs, taken 15 days after the yellow fever booster vaccination. The receptors come from a man aged 25 to 45 who received the YFV17D yellow fever vaccine.

The chain links TRBV3-1 to TRBJ2-5; the D gene could be TRBD1 or TRBD2 (7 bases each). The V gene's germline CDR1 is LGHDT and CDR2 YNNKEL (reference sequence). The V and J ends lost 4 bases and 3 bases respectively, with 15 bases between them. The CDR3 spans 15 residues. As DNA, the CDR3 is TGTGCCAGCAGCCTGGGACTACAGGGGAAAGAGACCCAGTACTTC. Residues: CASSLGLQGKETQYF.

This clonotype was seen a handful of times. The J gene is TRBJ2-3, the V gene TRBV5-1, with TRBD2 matching over 8 bases. With 3 bases clipped from V and 1 base from J, the junction kept 7 bases outside the gene matches. Germline assignment: CDR1 SGHRS and CDR2 YFSETQ. This CDR3 region has 16 residues. CDR3 residues: CASSSEPGRGTDTQYF. The CDR3 DNA follows: TGCGCCAGCAGCTCGGAGCCCGGGAGGGGCACAGATACGCAGTATTTT.

V and J are TRBV7-2 and TRBJ2-6; TRBD1 might be the D (5 bases). Germline-derived CDR1 and CDR2 are SGHTA and FQGNSA. With 1 base removed from V and 3 bases from J, the gap between germline ends came to 10 bases. The CDR3 is made up of 16 amino acids. Written as DNA, the CDR3 is TGTGCCAGCAGCTTAGGCGACAGACGTGGGGCCAACGTCCTGACTTTC. Translated, it gives CASSLGDRRGANVLTF.

This clonotype was recorded a few times. The chain carries TRBV11-2 and TRBJ2-7, with D tentatively TRBD2 (6 bases). V was pared by 1 base and J by 5 bases, with 9 bases between. Germline V lookup: CDR1 SGHAT, CDR2 FQNNGV. The CDR3 is made up of 13 amino acids. This CDR3 is CASSLGGGHEQYF. In nucleotides, the CDR3 is TGTGCCAGCAGCTTAGGTGGAGGGCACGAGCAGTACTTC. Full variable domain (remainder filled in from reference TRBV11-2 and TRBJ2-7): EAGVAQSPRYKIIEKRQSVAFWCNPISGHATLYWYQQILGQGPKLLIQFQNNGVVDDSQLPKDRFSAERLKGVDSTLKIQPAKLEDSAVYLCASSLGGGHEQYFGPGTRLTVT.

The chain employs TRBV19 and TRBJ2-1; D uncertain. From germline, CDR1 is LNHDA and CDR2 SQIVND (reference sequence). V shed 1 base and J shed 15 bases, with 13 bases lying between them. This CDR3 contains 12 residues. The chain's CDR3 is CASSIGGSLPFF. CDR3 bases: TGTGCCAGTAGTATAGGCGGCTCCCTCCCGTTCTTC.

CDR3 region: CASRASGRANTGELFF. CDR3 coding DNA: TGTGCCAGCAGGGCTAGCGGGAGGGCGAACACCGGGGAGCTGTTTTTT. The chain has TRBV6-1 and TRBJ2-2, with 12 bases that match TRBD2. Germline assignment: CDR1 MNHNS and CDR2 SASEGT. The ends lost 6 bases at V and 0 bases at J; junction bases unmatched: 2. The CDR3 spans 16 residues.